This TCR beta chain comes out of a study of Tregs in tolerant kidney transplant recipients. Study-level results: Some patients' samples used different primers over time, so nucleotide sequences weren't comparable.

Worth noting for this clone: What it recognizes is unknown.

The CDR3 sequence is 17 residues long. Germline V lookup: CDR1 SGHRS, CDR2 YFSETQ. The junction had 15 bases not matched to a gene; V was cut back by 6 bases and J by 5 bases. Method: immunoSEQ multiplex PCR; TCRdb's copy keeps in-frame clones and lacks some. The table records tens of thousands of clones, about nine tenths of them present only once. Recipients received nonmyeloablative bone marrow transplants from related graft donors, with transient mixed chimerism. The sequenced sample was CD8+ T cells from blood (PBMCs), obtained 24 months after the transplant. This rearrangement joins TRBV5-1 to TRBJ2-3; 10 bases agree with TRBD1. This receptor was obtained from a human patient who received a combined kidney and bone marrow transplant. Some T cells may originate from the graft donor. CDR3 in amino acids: CASTPSDRGLGVDTQYF. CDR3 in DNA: TGCGCCAGCACTCCTTCTGACAGGGGGCTTGGAGTAGATACGCAGTATTTT. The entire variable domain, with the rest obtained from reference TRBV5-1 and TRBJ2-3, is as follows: KAGVTQTPRYLIKTRGQQVTLSCSPISGHRSVSWYQQTPGQGLQFLFEYFSETQRNKGNFPGRFSGRQFSNSRSEMNVSTLELGDSALYLCASTPSDRGLGVDTQYFGPGTRLTVL.